The source of this T cell receptor (beta chain) is a study of technical replicates of blood from a few donors. Profiling relied on immunoSEQ multiplex PCR, and the TCRdb table lists in-frame clones only, not all of them. The sample comprises tens of thousands of clones, around 89% of which are singletons, and 0.35% to 0.45% rests with the top ten. CDR3 length: 13 residues. Germline V gene lookup returns CDR1 SEHNR and CDR2 FQNEAQ (reference sequence). Trimming removed 1 base at V and 1 base at J, with 4 bases between. Sequencing used T cells isolated from PBMCs. The gene calls are TRBV7-9 and TRBJ2-5, with D uncertain. The receptor's source is a human donor in good health. In nucleotides, the CDR3 is TGTGCCAGCAGCTTAGGGCTCCAAGAGACCCAGTACTTC. Translation: CASSLGLQETQYF.